Below, 7 T cell receptor beta chains from the same sample are listed, as sequenced in a study of breast tumors, draining lymph nodes, adjacent tissues. Using its own MiXCR run on the multiplex PCR reads, TCRdb lists one record per CDR3 protein. This table holds nearly 110,000 distinct CDR3 sequences, more than 25% found once. The lymph nodes were axillary draining lymph nodes from breast cancer patients. Sequencing was done on a sample of axillary lymph node tissue. These receptors originate from a female donor with breast cancer. Some clones in this sample may be carry-over from other donors' samples.

The chain combines TRBV18 with TRBJ2-1, with no clear D. Per germline, CDR1 KGHSH and CDR2 LQKENI. The germline V and J ends were trimmed by 0 bases and 0 bases, with 9 bases remaining between them. The CDR3 loop spans 16 amino acids. The CDR3 loop is CASSPPAPGSYNEQFF. The CDR3 nucleotides read TGTGCCAGCTCACCACCGGCGCCGGGCTCCTACAATGAGCAGTTCTTC.

The chain joins TRBV15 to TRBJ2-1, with 13 bases aligning to TRBD2. Trimming cost V 2 bases and J 5 bases; bases outside gene matches: 3. Germline V CDR1 and CDR2: LNHNV, YYDKDF (reference sequence). This CDR3 contains 16 residues. The CDR3 nucleotides read TGTGCCACCAGCAGAATGGGGACTAGCGGGGACAATGAGCAGTTCTTC. Protein: CATSRMGTSGDNEQFF.

Remarks on this clonotype: Being one base from a much bigger clone, this may be a read error. The chain recombines TRBV3-1 with TRBJ2-5, with 13 nucleotides matching TRBD2. The CDR3 covers 16 residues. Germline assignment: CDR1 LGHDT and CDR2 YNNKEL (reference sequence). This CDR3 reads CPSGPWGTSGKETQYF. CDR3 DNA: TGTCCCAGCGGACCCTGGGGGACTAGCGGGAAAGAGACCCAGTACTTC.

This rearrangement joins TRBV6-2 or TRBV6-3 to TRBJ1-1, with D perhaps matching TRBD1 (5 bases). CDR1 is MNHEY and CDR2 is SVGEGT in the germline V gene. V dropped 5 bases and J dropped 0 bases, with 16 bases sitting between them. The CDR3 spans 16 residues. The CDR3 DNA reads TGTGCCAGCAGTCACGTTCGGGGACGGTTGAACACTGAAGCTTTCTTT. Protein: CASSHVRGRLNTEAFF.

This clonotype was seen at least ten times. J is TRBJ2-3 and V is TRBV4-1; the D gene is possibly TRBD2 (6 bases). This CDR3 spans 15 amino acids. Trimming removed 0 bases at V and 4 bases at J, with 11 bases between. Germline CDR1 is MGHRA and CDR2 is YSYEKL. The DNA of the CDR3 is TGCGCCAGCAGCCAAGACCCGGGAGCCCCAGATACGCAGTATTTT. This codes for CASSQDPGAPDTQYF.

This clonotype was detected many times. V usage is TRBV20-1 and J usage is TRBJ1-5; TRBD1 might be the D (5 bases). This CDR3 is 16 amino acids long. The V gene lost 4 bases and the J gene lost 0 bases, with 16 bases spanning the gap. Germline CDR1 is DFQATT and CDR2 is SNEGSKA (reference sequence). The CDR3: CSATLEGVYSNQPQHF. CDR3 sequence (DNA): TGCAGTGCTACGTTAGAAGGGGTTTATAGCAATCAGCCCCAGCATTTT.

The gene calls are TRBV20-1 and TRBJ1-2; 8 bases are shared with TRBD1. V lost 5 bases, J lost 6 bases, and 5 bases stayed unmatched. CDR1 and CDR2 (germline): DFQATT, SNEGSKA (reference sequence). The CDR3 has 12 residues. The CDR3 nucleotides are TGCAGTGCTCCGGACAGGGAACATGGCTACACCTTC. Protein sequence: CSAPDREHGYTF.